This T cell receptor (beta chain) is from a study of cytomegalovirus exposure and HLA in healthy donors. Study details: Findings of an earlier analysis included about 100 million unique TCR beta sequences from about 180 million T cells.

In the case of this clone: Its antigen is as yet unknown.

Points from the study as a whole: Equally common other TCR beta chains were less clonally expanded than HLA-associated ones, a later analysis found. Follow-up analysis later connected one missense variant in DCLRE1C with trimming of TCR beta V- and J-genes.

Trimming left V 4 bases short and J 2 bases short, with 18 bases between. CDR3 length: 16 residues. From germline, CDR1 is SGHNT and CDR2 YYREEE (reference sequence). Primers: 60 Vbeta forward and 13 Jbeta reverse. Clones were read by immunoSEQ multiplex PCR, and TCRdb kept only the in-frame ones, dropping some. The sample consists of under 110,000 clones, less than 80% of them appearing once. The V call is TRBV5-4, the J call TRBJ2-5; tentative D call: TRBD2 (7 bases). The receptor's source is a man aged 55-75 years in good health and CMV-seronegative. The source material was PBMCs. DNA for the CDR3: TGTGCCAGCAGCCCCTCGGGGGCGGGAGCGCAAGAGACCCAGTACTTC. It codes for CASSPSGAGAQETQYF.